The 5 T cell receptor beta chains presented below share a single source sample, sequenced in a study of blood T cell repertoires in COVID-19. The data were produced by immunoSEQ multiplex PCR, yet TCRdb's version contains in-frame clones alone and is incomplete. In the table there are 120,000 or so clones, about 83% of which are singletons. Sequencing input: peripheral blood. The receptor source for this set is a man aged 70 or older with acute or convalescent COVID-19.

This chain connects TRBV9 to TRBJ1-5; 7 positions agree with TRBD1. The CDR3 loop spans 15 amino acids. J lost 5 bases, V lost 0 bases, and 5 bases had no gene match. The germline V gene has CDR1 SGDLS and CDR2 YYNGEE. This chain's CDR3 is CASSVGQGGDQPQHF. CDR3 nucleotides: TGTGCCAGCAGCGTAGGGCAGGGGGGTGATCAGCCCCAGCATTTT.

V gene TRBV30 combines with J gene TRBJ2-1; D remains unclear. Germline CDR1 and CDR2: GTSNPN and SVGIG (reference sequence). The CDR3 has 13 residues. The V end lost 2 bases, the J end lost 2 bases, and 7 bases lay between the germline ends. CDR3 loop: CAWSRQAYNEQFF. The DNA of the CDR3 is TGTGCCTGGAGTAGGCAGGCCTACAATGAGCAGTTCTTC.

This chain joins TRBV7-9 and TRBJ2-1; D may be TRBD2 (5 bases). CDR3 size: 16 residues. V lost 5 bases to trimming and J lost 4 bases, with 18 bases between them. The germline V gene encodes CDR1 SEHNR and CDR2 FQNEAQ (reference sequence). CDR3 region: CASSQASGFPYNEQFF. The CDR3 DNA is TGTGCCAGCAGCCAGGCGTCGGGGTTCCCTTACAATGAGCAGTTCTTC. Full variable domain (missing parts from reference TRBV7-9 and TRBJ2-1): DTGVSQNPRHKITKRGQNVTFRCDPISEHNRLYWYRQTLGQGPEFLTYFQNEAQLEKSRLLSDRFSAERPKGSFSTLEIQRTEQGDSAMYLCASSQASGFPYNEQFFGPGTRLTVL.

The genes are TRBV24-1 and TRBJ2-1, with D perhaps matching TRBD2 (5 bases). V was clipped by 3 bases and J by 6 bases, with 14 bases between them. Germline V gene data show CDR1 as KGHDR and CDR2 as SFDVKD. The CDR3 runs to 15 residues. The CDR3 DNA reads as TGTGCCACCAGTGATGCTACCGGGAACGTCAATGAGCAGTTCTTC. It specifies CATSDATGNVNEQFF.

This clone was counted a few times. The chain uses TRBV7-2 and TRBJ2-7, with TRBD2 identical over 8 bases. V dropped 5 bases and J dropped 4; count of bases not matched to a gene: 10. CDR1 and CDR2 from the germline V gene are SGHTA and FQGNSA. CDR3 length: 15 residues. CDR3 protein: CASSQTSERTYEQYF. CDR3 DNA: TGTGCCAGCAGCCAGACTAGCGAGAGGACTTACGAGCAGTACTTC.